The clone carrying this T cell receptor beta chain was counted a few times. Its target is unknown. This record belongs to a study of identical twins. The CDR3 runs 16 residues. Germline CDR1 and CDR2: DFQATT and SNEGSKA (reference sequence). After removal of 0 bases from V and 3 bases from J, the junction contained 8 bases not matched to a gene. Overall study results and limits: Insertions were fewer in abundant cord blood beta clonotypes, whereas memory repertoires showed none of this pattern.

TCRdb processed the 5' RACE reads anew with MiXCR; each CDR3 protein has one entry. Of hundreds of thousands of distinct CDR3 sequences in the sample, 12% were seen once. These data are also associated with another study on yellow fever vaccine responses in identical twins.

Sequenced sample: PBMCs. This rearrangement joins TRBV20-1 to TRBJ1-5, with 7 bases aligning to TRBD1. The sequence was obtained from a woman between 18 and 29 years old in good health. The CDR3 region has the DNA TGCAGTGCTAGAGATGTCCAACAGGGGAACAATCAGCCCCAGCATTTT. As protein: CSARDVQQGNNQPQHF.